The 27 T cell receptor beta chains given below trace back to one sample, sequenced in a study of OX40 agonist ivuxolimab in advanced cancers. The repertoire was sequenced with immunoSEQ multiplex PCR; TCRdb's copy has only in-frame clones and lacks some. The table lists 65,000 to 75,000 clones, more than 75% of them singletons. Sample: CD4+ or CD8+ T cells sorted from blood, taken in a trial of the OX40 agonist ivuxolimab. Receptors were obtained from an adult with an advanced solid tumor such as melanoma, head and neck, liver or kidney cancer.

The chain carries TRBV5-1 and TRBJ2-2; D may match TRBD1 or TRBD2 (6 bases each). V was cut by 3 bases and J by 0 bases, with 18 bases left in between. The CDR3 consists of 18 residues. The V gene's germline CDR1 is SGHRS and CDR2 YFSETQ. The CDR3 coding sequence is TGCGCCAGCAGCTATAGGGGGGCGACAAGCACGAACACCGGGGAGCTGTTTTTT. Amino acids: CASSYRGATSTNTGELFF.

The chain joins TRBV29-1 to TRBJ2-1; D remains ambiguous. Deletions cut 4 bases from V and 7 bases from J, with 11 bases between. Germline CDR1 SQVTM, CDR2 ANQGSEA. The CDR3 consists of 12 residues. Here the CDR3 reads CSVGHTVNEQFF. CDR3 nucleotides: TGCAGCGTTGGGCATACAGTAAATGAGCAGTTCTTC.

This chain connects TRBV27 to TRBJ2-5, with 13 positions matching TRBD2. Losses at the gene ends were 5 bases for V and 5 bases for J; bases not matched to a gene: 11. From germline, CDR1 is MNHEY and CDR2 SMNVEV (reference sequence). The CDR3 is made up of 17 amino acids. CDR3 coding DNA: TGTGCCAGCAGTGATAACTTCGGACTAGCGGGAGACGAGACCCAGTACTTC. Its protein is CASSDNFGLAGDETQYF.

As to this clone: The sample has other DNA sequences that encode this CDR3 too. This chain links TRBV25-1 with TRBJ1-5; D is uncertain. V was shortened by 3 bases and J by 7 bases, with 7 bases between the two germline ends. Germline CDR1 reads MGHDK; CDR2 reads SYGVNS. CDR3 length equals 12 residues. This chain's CDR3 is CASSDGRQPQHF. The CDR3 DNA follows: TGTGCCAGCAGTGACGGAAGGCAGCCCCAGCATTTT.

The chain uses TRBV7-3 and TRBJ2-5, with 12 bases matching TRBD1. Looked up from germline, CDR1 is SGHTA and CDR2 is FQGTGA. CDR3 length: 15 residues. The J segment lost 3 bases and the V segment lost 3 bases, leaving 2 bases of the junction unmatched. CDR3 coding DNA: TGTGCCAGCAGCTTCGGGACAGGGGGCAAAGAGACCCAGTACTTC. Translation gives CASSFGTGGKETQYF.

The chain uses TRBV19 and TRBJ1-5; TRBD1 is a possible D gene (6 bases). The germline V gene encodes CDR1 LNHDA and CDR2 SQIVND (reference sequence). The CDR3 consists of 17 residues. V was pared by 6 bases and J by 4 bases, with 22 bases between. This CDR3 reads CASRGVRGEVLNQPQHF. CDR3 sequence (DNA): TGTGCCAGTAGAGGGGTCAGGGGCGAGGTACTGAATCAGCCCCAGCATTTT.

This chain links TRBV5-1 with TRBJ1-4, with D possibly being TRBD1 (6 bases). The germline V gene has CDR1 SGHRS and CDR2 YFSETQ. Trimming shortened V by 2 bases and J by 5 bases, and 16 bases separated the two germline ends. This CDR3 has 16 residues. CDR3 in DNA: TGCGCCAGCAGCTTTGGGACACCTATGGGGAATGAAAAACTGTTTTTT. Its protein product is CASSFGTPMGNEKLFF.

The genes are TRBV29-1 and TRBJ1-5; 7 bases match TRBD1. With V trimmed by 5 bases and J by 1 base, 5 bases remained unmatched. The CDR3 has 14 residues. Germline V gene sequence: CDR1 SQVTM, CDR2 ANQGSEA. The CDR3 DNA follows: TGCAGCGTTCGGGAACAGGGGAGCAATCAGCCCCAGCATTTT. Its translation is CSVREQGSNQPQHF.

This chain joins TRBV4-2 and TRBJ2-1; 13 nucleotides match TRBD2. The junction had 7 bases not matched to a gene; V was cut back by 1 base and J by 4 bases. This CDR3 spans 18 amino acids. Germline CDR1 is LGHNA and CDR2 is YNFKEQ. The CDR3 region is CASSQALAGGRPYNEQFF. DNA for the CDR3: TGTGCCAGCAGCCAAGCACTAGCGGGAGGGCGGCCTTACAATGAGCAGTTCTTC.

The CDR3 region is CASSYQGANTGELFF. In nucleotides, the CDR3 is TGTGCCAGCAGTTACCAGGGGGCGAACACCGGGGAGCTGTTTTTT. The rearrangement links TRBV6-5 to TRBJ2-2, with 7 bases fitting TRBD1. J lost 0 bases, V lost 2 bases, and 0 bases had no gene match. Germline lookup yields CDR1 MNHEY and CDR2 SVGAGI. The CDR3 spans 15 residues.

This chain links TRBV4-1 with TRBJ1-5, with TRBD1 identical over 7 bases. The trim removed 3 bases at V and 2 bases at J, leaving 4 bases unmatched. Per the germline V gene, CDR1 is MGHRA and CDR2 is YSYEKL. This CDR3 has 15 amino acids. The DNA of the CDR3 is TGCGCCAGCAGCCACGCCGACAGGGGCAATCAGCCCCAGCATTTT. It translates to CASSHADRGNQPQHF.

The CDR3 sequence is CAGRTRPVAGRDTGELFF. The CDR3 DNA reads TGTGCCGGGCGGACCCGGCCCGTAGCGGGAAGGGACACCGGGGAGCTGTTTTTT. V gene TRBV28 combines with J gene TRBJ2-2; 8 nucleotides agree with TRBD2. The CDR3 has 18 residues. Germline V gene sequence: CDR1 MDHEN, CDR2 SYDVKM. Trimming at V came to 11 bases and at J to 3 bases, leaving 20 bases not matched to a gene.

The rearrangement links TRBV7-8 to TRBJ2-7; D remains ambiguous. Trimming took 3 bases from V and 0 from J, leaving 9 bases between them. Germline CDR1 reads SGHVS; CDR2 reads FQNEAQ. The CDR3 consists of 14 residues. In DNA form, the CDR3 reads TGTGCCAGCAGCTTCACAACACCCTCCTACGAGCAGTACTTC. This translates into CASSFTTPSYEQYF.

The chain has TRBV7-2 and TRBJ1-2; tentative D call: TRBD1 (6 bases). V lost 3 bases to trimming and J lost 7 bases, with 9 bases between them. The length of the CDR3 is 12 residues. In germline, CDR1 is SGHTA, CDR2 FQGNSA. The CDR3 DNA is TGTGCCAGCAGCTTGGGGACATTTGGCTACACCTTC. Its translation: CASSLGTFGYTF.

The chain couples TRBV27 to TRBJ2-7; D possibly uses TRBD1 or TRBD2 (5 bases each). The CDR3 has 15 residues. Germline V gene lookup returns CDR1 MNHEY and CDR2 SMNVEV (reference sequence). V dropped 5 bases and J dropped 6 bases, with 20 bases sitting between them. CDR3: CASSTRGRSNGEQYF. The CDR3 nucleotides read TGTGCCAGCAGTACCCGGGGCCGTAGTAACGGCGAGCAGTACTTC.

Details on this clone: Other DNA sequences within the sample encode an identical CDR3. The rearrangement uses TRBV5-1 and TRBJ2-5, with D possibly matching TRBD2 (6 bases). CDR1 is SGHRS and CDR2 is YFSETQ in the germline V gene. The V gene lost 7 bases and the J gene lost 0 bases, with 10 bases spanning the gap. CDR3 length equals 13 residues. The CDR3, as DNA: TGCGCCAGCTCACGCGGGAACCAAGAGACCCAGTACTTC. Protein: CASSRGNQETQYF.

The rearrangement joins TRBV18 to TRBJ2-1; 9 positions agree with TRBD2. Germline V gives CDR1 KGHSH, CDR2 LQKENI. This CDR3 comprises 14 residues. Unmatched junction bases numbered 11, after V lost 3 bases and J lost 14 bases. For the CDR3, the DNA is TGTGCCAGCTCACCGTCCGGGACTAGCTTTATGGAGTTCTTC. This codes for CASSPSGTSFMEFF.

The gene calls are TRBV7-6 and TRBJ2-2, with D perhaps assigned TRBD1 or TRBD2 (5 bases each). The CDR3 contains 16 residues. With 4 bases removed from V and 3 bases from J, the gap between germline ends came to 15 bases. Germline values: CDR1 SGHVS, CDR2 FNYEAQ. The CDR3 DNA sequence: TGTGCCAGCAGCTCGGGGACCGTCCCCCACACCGGGGAGCTGTTTTTT. This gives the protein CASSSGTVPHTGELFF.

This chain uses TRBV4-3 with TRBJ1-1, with 8 nucleotides matching TRBD1. The CDR3 sequence is 15 residues long. After removal of 1 base from V and 1 base from J, the junction contained 2 bases not matched to a gene. CDR1 is LGHNA and CDR2 is YSLEER in the germline V gene. The chain's CDR3 is CASSQGQGTNTEAFF. For the CDR3, the DNA is TGCGCCAGCAGCCAAGGACAGGGGACGAACACTGAAGCTTTCTTT.

CDR3 DNA: TGTGCCAGCAGTGATCGGAAAGCGGGAAACAATGAGCAGTTCTTC. It specifies CASSDRKAGNNEQFF. V gene TRBV6-1 combines with J gene TRBJ2-1; TRBD2 aligns across 7 bases. The germline V gene has CDR1 MNHNS and CDR2 SASEGT. The CDR3 extends over 15 amino acids. After removal of 3 bases from V and 5 bases from J, the junction contained 7 bases not matched to a gene.

This chain connects TRBV7-9 to TRBJ2-3; tentative D call: TRBD1 (7 bases). This CDR3 has 15 amino acids. CDR1 and CDR2 from the germline V gene are SEHNR and FQNEAQ (reference sequence). The V end lost 4 bases, the J end lost 1 base, and 12 bases lay between the germline ends. The CDR3 loop reads CASSSPRGGTDTQYF. CDR3 coding DNA: TGTGCCAGCAGCTCGCCCAGGGGGGGCACAGATACGCAGTATTTT.

The chain employs TRBV2 and TRBJ2-5; D assignment may be TRBD1 or TRBD2 (5 bases each). The CDR3 runs to 14 residues. With 7 bases removed from V and 1 base from J, the gap between germline ends came to 13 bases. Germline lookup yields CDR1 SNHLY and CDR2 FYNNEI. The CDR3 coding sequence is TGTGCCAGCATGGGACGGAGTACCCAAGAGACCCAGTACTTC. Protein sequence: CASMGRSTQETQYF.

Here the CDR3 DNA reads TGTGCCTCGGGACAGGGCAGGAGCCAGTACTTC. The encoded protein is CASGQGRSQYF. The rearrangement uses TRBV30 and TRBJ2-7; 9 nucleotides match TRBD1. Per the germline V gene, CDR1 is GTSNPN and CDR2 is SVGIG (reference sequence). V shed 7 bases and J 10 bases; nucleotides not matched to a gene: 8. The CDR3 has 11 amino acids.

The chain has TRBV5-4 and TRBJ2-5; D possibly matches TRBD1 or TRBD2 (5 bases each). Germline CDR1 is SGHNT and CDR2 is YYREEE (reference sequence). This CDR3 is 15 amino acids long. Trimming pared 4 bases from V and 2 bases from J, leaving 15 bases between. The CDR3 spells CASSPPGPRQETQYF. The CDR3 DNA reads TGTGCCAGCAGCCCTCCGGGACCTCGACAAGAGACCCAGTACTTC.

This clone was detected a few times. The rearrangement joins TRBV28 to TRBJ2-1, with 12 bases identical to TRBD2. The CDR3 is 15 residues long. Trimming took 6 bases from V and 3 from J; bases not matched to a gene: 3. Looked up from germline, CDR1 is MDHEN and CDR2 is SYDVKM. The DNA of the CDR3 is TGTGCCAGCAGACGGACTAGCGGGAACTACAATGAGCAGTTCTTC. Protein sequence: CASRRTSGNYNEQFF.

The chain joins TRBV19 to TRBJ2-6; TRBD1 agrees at 8 bases. This CDR3 spans 17 amino acids. Losses at the gene ends were 0 bases for V and 3 bases for J; bases not matched to a gene: 4. Germline V lookup: CDR1 LNHDA, CDR2 SQIVND (reference sequence). CDR3 protein: CASSIESGGFGANVLTF. The CDR3, as DNA: TGTGCCAGTAGTATAGAATCAGGGGGCTTTGGGGCCAACGTCCTGACTTTC.

The rearrangement joins TRBV27 to TRBJ2-7, with a possible D match to TRBD1 (5 bases). This CDR3 comprises 14 residues. Germline V CDR1 and CDR2: MNHEY, SMNVEV (reference sequence). Trimming took 2 bases from V and 8 from J, leaving 16 bases between them. As DNA, the CDR3 is TGTGCCAGCAGTTTAAACAGGTCCCCCTTGCAGCAGTACTTC. Protein: CASSLNRSPLQQYF.